These 28 T cell receptor beta chains were all obtained from the same sample, sequenced in a study of T-cell reconstitution after alpha-beta-depleted transplantation in children. During its preparation, the TCRbeta library received unique molecular identifiers. Each CDR3 protein is one row after TCRdb ran MiXCR on the PCR reads. The sample shows a few hundred thousand distinct CDR3 sequences, 9.5% to 13% of them seen only once. The sample in question was PBMCs, obtained before TCRalphabeta/CD19-depleted stem cell transplant. These TCRs come from a boy under two years old with acute myeloid leukemia, due to receive a stem cell transplant.

At least ten counts were recorded for this clonotype. The chain recombines TRBV29-1 with TRBJ2-3; TRBD1 or TRBD2 may be the D gene (5 bases each). From germline, CDR1 is SQVTM and CDR2 ANQGSEA. This CDR3 has 13 residues. The V end lost 7 bases, the J end lost 7 bases, and 18 bases lay between the germline ends. CDR3 bases: TGCAGCGACCTCCACGGGGCGCGAAATACGCAGTATTTT. It specifies CSDLHGARNTQYF.

The gene calls are TRBV27 and TRBJ2-7; 10 positions match TRBD1. Germline V lookup: CDR1 MNHEY, CDR2 SMNVEV (reference sequence). CDR3 length: 14 amino acids. Trimming cost V 6 bases and J 4 bases; bases outside gene matches: 6. In nucleotides, the CDR3 is TGTGCCAGCAGAACTCCGGGACAGGGGTACGAGCAGTACTTC. Protein: CASRTPGQGYEQYF.

There are many counts of this clonotype. CDR3 in amino acids: CASGPEPGNTIYF. DNA for the CDR3: TGTGCCTCTGGACCAGAGCCAGGAAACACCATATATTTT. The chain carries TRBV30 and TRBJ1-3; no definite D call. V lost 7 bases and J 4 bases, leaving 14 bases between the germline ends. Looked up from germline, CDR1 is GTSNPN and CDR2 is SVGIG (reference sequence). The CDR3 contains 13 residues.

This clonotype appeared many times. The chain recombines TRBV20-1 with TRBJ2-7, with 8 nucleotides matching TRBD1. With V trimmed by 0 bases and J by 1 base, 2 bases remained unmatched. Germline CDR1 is DFQATT and CDR2 is SNEGSKA (reference sequence). The CDR3 extends over 14 amino acids. The CDR3 sequence: CSARDRDRSYEQYF. The CDR3 nucleotides are TGCAGTGCTAGAGACCGGGACAGGTCCTACGAGCAGTACTTC.

This clonotype has ten or more counts. The gene calls are TRBV5-1 and TRBJ1-2; TRBD1 might be the D (5 bases). The germline V gene encodes CDR1 SGHRS and CDR2 YFSETQ. Trimming pared 4 bases from V and 4 bases from J, leaving 14 bases between. This CDR3 has 14 amino acids. The CDR3 DNA is TGCGCCAGCAGCACGGGGCAGGGCCCCTATGGCTACACCTTC. As protein: CASSTGQGPYGYTF.

This clonotype was recorded many times. The chain links TRBV5-1 to TRBJ2-7; 7 bases are shared with TRBD2. V shed 1 base, J shed 2 bases, and the junction held 3 bases outside the gene matches. Germline loops: CDR1 SGHRS, CDR2 YFSETQ. The CDR3 runs 14 residues. The CDR3 region has the DNA TGCGCCAGCAGCTTGCCTAGCGGAGCCTACGAGCAGTACTTC. Translated, it gives CASSLPSGAYEQYF.

In its sample, this clonotype was seen many times. The chain joins TRBV28 to TRBJ2-7; 9 nucleotides agree with TRBD1. Germline assignment: CDR1 MDHEN and CDR2 SYDVKM. The CDR3 runs to 15 residues. V gave up 3 bases and J gave up 7 bases; unmatched junction bases: 10. CDR3 region: CASSFLDRGFREQYF. The CDR3 DNA is TGTGCCAGCAGTTTCCTGGACAGGGGATTTCGGGAGCAGTACTTC.

The chain links TRBV28 to TRBJ1-1, with TRBD1 matching over 11 bases. CDR3 length: 15 amino acids. Germline V gene sequence: CDR1 MDHEN, CDR2 SYDVKM. Trimming removed 6 bases from V and 1 base from J; junction bases left unmatched: 4. The CDR3 sequence: CASRQDRGPNTEAFF. The CDR3 nucleotides are TGTGCCAGCAGGCAGGACAGGGGGCCGAACACTGAAGCTTTCTTT.

V usage is TRBV5-1 and J usage is TRBJ1-6; D gene uncertain. The germline CDR1 and CDR2 sequences are SGHRS and YFSETQ. CDR3 length: 17 amino acids. V gave up 0 bases and J gave up 8 bases, with 18 bases separating them. The CDR3 region has the DNA TGCGCCAGCAGCTTGGTACCCCGCCTCTCGTTGGATTCACCCCTCCACTTT. The encoded protein is CASSLVPRLSLDSPLHF.

In this sample, this clonotype turned up many times. This chain uses TRBV7-2 with TRBJ2-3, with D possibly called TRBD1 or TRBD2 (5 bases each). Germline CDR1 and CDR2: SGHTA and FQGNSA. V was trimmed by 5 bases and J by 12 bases, leaving 12 bases between them. The CDR3 loop spans 11 amino acids. CDR3 in amino acids: CASSQPGLQYF. For the CDR3, the DNA is TGTGCCAGCAGCCAACCGGGGCTTCAGTATTTT.

In its sample, this clonotype was seen many times. CDR3 DNA sequence: TGTGCCAGCAGTACCAGACTAGCGGGGAGCTCCTACGAGCAGTACTTC. Translation gives CASSTRLAGSSYEQYF. The chain couples TRBV27 to TRBJ2-7; 11 nucleotides align to TRBD2. The germline gives CDR1 MNHEY, CDR2 SMNVEV (reference sequence). The CDR3 covers 16 residues. The junction had 6 bases not matched to a gene; V was cut back by 5 bases and J by 0 bases.

This clonotype was recorded a few times. The rearrangement joins TRBV19 to TRBJ2-3; D may correspond to TRBD1 or TRBD2 (5 bases each). The CDR3 extends over 15 amino acids. Germline V gene sequence: CDR1 LNHDA, CDR2 SQIVND (reference sequence). Trimming stripped 5 bases from V and 3 bases from J, with 15 bases between. Written as DNA, the CDR3 is TGTGCCAGTAGTCACGAGGGCAGGGCAACAGATACGCAGTATTTT. Protein: CASSHEGRATDTQYF.

As regards this clonotype: This sequence may be a read error, since a much larger clone differs from it by one base. The chain links TRBV7-3 to TRBJ2-2; either TRBD1 or TRBD2 may supply D (5 bases each). The CDR3 runs to 13 residues. CDR1 is SGHTA and CDR2 is FQGTGA in the germline V gene. The CDR3 is CASSPQVTGALFF. The CDR3 DNA is TGTGCCAGCAGCCCCCAGGTCACCGGGGCGCTGTTTTTT.

This clonotype has only a few counts. CDR3 coding DNA: TGTGCCACCAGTGAGAACCGGTACAATGAGCAGTTCTTC. Its protein product is CATSENRYNEQFF. The gene calls are TRBV24-1 and TRBJ2-1, with D hard to call. The germline V and J ends were trimmed by 4 bases and 4 bases, with 7 bases remaining between them. Germline V lookup: CDR1 KGHDR, CDR2 SFDVKD. The CDR3 extends over 13 amino acids.

The sample holds many counts of this clonotype. The rearrangement links TRBV12-5 to TRBJ2-1, with 13 bases aligning to TRBD2. This CDR3 is 14 amino acids long. The J segment lost 7 bases and the V segment lost 4 bases, leaving 1 base of the junction unmatched. Germline assignment: CDR1 LGHNT and CDR2 FRNRAP. The CDR3 region is CASGWTSGRNEQFF. The CDR3 nucleotides are TGTGCTAGTGGTTGGACTAGCGGGAGAAATGAGCAGTTCTTC.

This clonotype was recorded a few times. The CDR3 reads CASSLGGSGELFF. The DNA for the CDR3 is TGTGCCAGCAGCTTAGGGGGTTCCGGGGAGCTGTTTTTT. J is TRBJ2-2 and V is TRBV7-2; no clear D. The CDR3 is made up of 13 amino acids. V lost 1 base to trimming and J lost 6 bases, with 6 bases between them. Germline V lookup: CDR1 SGHTA, CDR2 FQGNSA.

Points on this clonotype: A read error may be the cause here, since a much bigger clone is one base away. The gene calls are TRBV13 and TRBJ2-3; D may be TRBD2 (5 bases). Per the germline V gene, CDR1 is PRHDT and CDR2 is FYEKMQ (reference sequence). This CDR3 contains 14 residues. CDR3 region: CASRERRSTDRQYF. DNA of the CDR3: TGTGCCAGCAGAGAGCGGAGGAGCACAGATAGGCAGTATTTT.

This clonotype has just a few counts. The chain links TRBV5-1 to TRBJ2-5, with D unresolved. This CDR3 region has 14 residues. Germline values: CDR1 SGHRS, CDR2 YFSETQ. V gave up 4 bases and J gave up 1 base, with 11 bases separating them. The chain's CDR3 is CASSPKTGQETQYF. The CDR3 bases are TGCGCCAGCAGCCCCAAGACGGGCCAAGAGACCCAGTACTTC. Full variable domain (outside the CDR3, taken from reference TRBV5-1 and TRBJ2-5): KAGVTQTPRYLIKTRGQQVTLSCSPISGHRSVSWYQQTPGQGLQFLFEYFSETQRNKGNFPGRFSGRQFSNSRSEMNVSTLELGDSALYLCASSPKTGQETQYFGPGTRLLVL.

Ten or more counts support this clonotype. The chain is built from TRBV28 and TRBJ2-6; D call uncertain. Looked up from germline, CDR1 is MDHEN and CDR2 is SYDVKM. V was shortened by 5 bases and J by 7 bases, with 21 bases between the two germline ends. The length of the CDR3 is 17 residues. CDR3 DNA sequence: TGTGCCAGCAGTCCGCGACCCGGAAGGCAAGCAGCCAACGTCCTGACTTTC. Translating gives CASSPRPGRQAANVLTF.

The V call is TRBV20-1, the J call TRBJ2-7, with no clear D. Looked up from germline, CDR1 is DFQATT and CDR2 is SNEGSKA (reference sequence). Trimming pared 3 bases from V and 5 bases from J, leaving 8 bases between. The CDR3 loop spans 11 amino acids. CDR3 region: CSASGFDEQYF. Written as DNA, the CDR3 is TGCAGTGCTAGTGGCTTCGACGAGCAGTACTTC.

This clonotype occurred many times. This chain uses TRBV7-2 with TRBJ1-2; D is undetermined. V lost 3 bases, J lost 0 bases, and 8 bases lay in between. From germline, CDR1 is SGHTA and CDR2 FQGNSA. CDR3 size: 14 residues. CDR3 sequence (DNA): TGTGCCAGCAGCTTCGGGGTAGCTAACTATGGCTACACCTTC. This gives the protein CASSFGVANYGYTF.

In this sample, this clonotype turned up many times. The CDR3 here is CASSLGLAGMYNEQFF. The CDR3 DNA follows: TGTGCCAGCAGCTTAGGACTAGCGGGAATGTACAATGAGCAGTTCTTC. The gene calls are TRBV13 and TRBJ2-1, with 10 positions matching TRBD2. J lost 4 bases, V lost 0 bases, and 3 bases had no gene match. The CDR3 is made up of 16 amino acids. The germline CDR1 and CDR2 sequences are PRHDT and FYEKMQ (reference sequence).

The chain is built from TRBV6-4 and TRBJ2-3; possible D gene TRBD2, 7 bases. This CDR3 contains 15 residues. With 10 bases removed from V and 2 bases from J, the gap between germline ends came to 19 bases. Germline values: CDR1 MRHNA, CDR2 SNTAGT. The CDR3 sequence: CATRMWEGHTDTQYF. The CDR3 DNA follows: TGTGCCACCAGGATGTGGGAGGGACACACAGATACGCAGTATTTT.

In this sample, this clonotype turned up a few times. The gene calls are TRBV20-1 and TRBJ2-5; D ambiguous. The CDR3 totals 13 residues. Trimming took 3 bases from V and 1 from J, leaving 9 bases between them. Germline V CDR1 and CDR2: DFQATT, SNEGSKA (reference sequence). DNA of the CDR3: TGCAGTGCTAGTTTCCAGATCCAAGAGACCCAGTACTTC. Protein product: CSASFQIQETQYF.

The chain links TRBV10-3 to TRBJ2-2; TRBD2 matches 7 bases. The CDR3 length is 14 residues. V shed 6 bases and J 1 base; nucleotides not matched to a gene: 2. Germline loops: CDR1 ENHRY, CDR2 SYGVKD. The CDR3 DNA is TGTGCCATCAGCCCGGGAGGGAACACCGGGGAGCTGTTTTTT. This encodes CAISPGGNTGELFF.

This clonotype occurred many times. The V gene is TRBV12-3 or TRBV12-4, the J gene TRBJ1-4; D gene uncertain. Trimming pared 3 bases from V and 5 bases from J, leaving 10 bases between. This CDR3 region has 14 residues. In DNA form, the CDR3 reads TGTGCCAGCAGTTTGGCGGGGATAAATGAAAAACTGTTTTTT. The encoded protein is CASSLAGINEKLFF.

Concerning this clonotype itself: A much larger clonotype is one base distant, so this may be a read error. This chain connects TRBV7-2 to TRBJ2-1; TRBD2 aligns across 15 bases. Germline V gene sequence: CDR1 SGHTA, CDR2 FQGNSA. This CDR3 is built from 16 residues. The CDR3 is CASSLEGLAGGNDQFF. CDR3 nucleotides: TGTGCCAGCAGCTTAGAGGGACTAGCGGGAGGAAATGACCAGTTCTTC.

The sample holds many counts of this clonotype. The gene calls are TRBV5-1 and TRBJ2-2, with a possible D match to TRBD2 (6 bases). The CDR3 length is 17 residues. Germline assignment: CDR1 SGHRS and CDR2 YFSETQ. Trimming stripped 3 bases from V and 4 bases from J, with 19 bases between. The CDR3 loop reads CASSSVRSGRGTGELFF. Here the CDR3 DNA reads TGCGCCAGCAGCTCTGTAAGATCAGGGCGGGGCACCGGGGAGCTGTTTTTT.